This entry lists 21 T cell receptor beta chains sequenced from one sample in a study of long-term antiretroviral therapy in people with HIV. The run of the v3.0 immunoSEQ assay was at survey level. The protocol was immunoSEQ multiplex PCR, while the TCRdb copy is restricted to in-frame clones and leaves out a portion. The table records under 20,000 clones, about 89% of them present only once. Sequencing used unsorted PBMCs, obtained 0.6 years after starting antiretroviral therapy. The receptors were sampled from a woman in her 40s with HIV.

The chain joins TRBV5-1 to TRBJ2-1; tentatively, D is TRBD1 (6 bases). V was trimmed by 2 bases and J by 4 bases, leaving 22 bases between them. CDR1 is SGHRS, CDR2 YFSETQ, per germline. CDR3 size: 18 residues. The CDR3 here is CASSLRGPDSTLYNEQFF. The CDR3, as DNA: TGCGCCAGCAGCTTAAGGGGCCCGGACAGCACATTGTACAATGAGCAGTTCTTC. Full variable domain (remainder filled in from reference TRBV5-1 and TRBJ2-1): KAGVTQTPRYLIKTRGQQVTLSCSPISGHRSVSWYQQTPGQGLQFLFEYFSETQRNKGNFPGRFSGRQFSNSRSEMNVSTLELGDSALYLCASSLRGPDSTLYNEQFFGPGTRLTVL.

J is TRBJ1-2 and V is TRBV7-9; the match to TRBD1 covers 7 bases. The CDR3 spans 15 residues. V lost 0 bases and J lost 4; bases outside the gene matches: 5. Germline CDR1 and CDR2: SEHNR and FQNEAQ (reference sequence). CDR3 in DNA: TGTGCCAGCAGCTTAGCAGGGGGCGACATCTATGGCTACACCTTC. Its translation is CASSLAGGDIYGYTF.

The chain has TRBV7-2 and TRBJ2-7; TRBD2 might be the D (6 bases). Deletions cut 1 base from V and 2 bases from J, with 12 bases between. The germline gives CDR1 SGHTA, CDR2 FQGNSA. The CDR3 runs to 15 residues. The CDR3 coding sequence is TGTGCCAGCAGCTTAGGTAGCGGTCATACCTACGAGCAGTACTTC. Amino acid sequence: CASSLGSGHTYEQYF.

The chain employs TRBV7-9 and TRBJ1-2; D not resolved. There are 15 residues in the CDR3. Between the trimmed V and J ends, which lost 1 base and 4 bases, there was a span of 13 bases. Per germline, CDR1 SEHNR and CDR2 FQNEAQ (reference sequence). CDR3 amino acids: CASSLGPSRGYGYTF. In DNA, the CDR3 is TGTGCCAGCAGCTTAGGGCCTTCTCGTGGCTATGGCTACACCTTC.

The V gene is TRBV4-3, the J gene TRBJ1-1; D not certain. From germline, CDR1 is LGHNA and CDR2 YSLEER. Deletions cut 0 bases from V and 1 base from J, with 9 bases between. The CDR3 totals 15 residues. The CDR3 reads CASSQDLPENTEAFF. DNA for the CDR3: TGCGCCAGCAGCCAAGATTTGCCAGAGAACACTGAAGCTTTCTTT.

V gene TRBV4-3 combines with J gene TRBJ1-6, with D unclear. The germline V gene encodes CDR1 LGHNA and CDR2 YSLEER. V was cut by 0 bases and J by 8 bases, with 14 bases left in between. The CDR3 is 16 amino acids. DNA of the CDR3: TGCGCCAGCAGCCAAGATGCGGGGTCGGCTCATTCACCCCTCCACTTT. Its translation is CASSQDAGSAHSPLHF.

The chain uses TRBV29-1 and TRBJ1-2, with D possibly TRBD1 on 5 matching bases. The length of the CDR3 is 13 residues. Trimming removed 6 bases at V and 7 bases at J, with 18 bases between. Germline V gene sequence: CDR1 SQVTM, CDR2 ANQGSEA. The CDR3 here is CSVRREFRGGYTF. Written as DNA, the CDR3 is TGCAGCGTCCGCAGGGAATTTAGAGGTGGCTACACCTTC.

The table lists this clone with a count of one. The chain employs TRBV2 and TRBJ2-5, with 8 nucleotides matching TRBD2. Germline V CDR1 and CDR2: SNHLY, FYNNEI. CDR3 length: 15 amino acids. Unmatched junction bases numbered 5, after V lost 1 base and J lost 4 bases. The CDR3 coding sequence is TGTGCCAGCAGTGAAGGGCGGGGGGAACGAGAGACCCAGTACTTC. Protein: CASSEGRGERETQYF.

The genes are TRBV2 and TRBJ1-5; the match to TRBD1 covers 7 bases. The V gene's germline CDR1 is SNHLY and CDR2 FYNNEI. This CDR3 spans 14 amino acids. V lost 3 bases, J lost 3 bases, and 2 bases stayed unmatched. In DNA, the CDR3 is TGTGCCAGCAGTGACCAGGGGGTCAATCAGCCCCAGCATTTT. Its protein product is CASSDQGVNQPQHF.

For the CDR3, the DNA is TGTGCCAGTAGAGTTCCCGACAGCCTGAACACTGAAGCTTTCTTT. Translated, it gives CASRVPDSLNTEAFF. The rearrangement uses TRBV19 and TRBJ1-1; possible D gene TRBD1, 5 bases. The CDR3 length is 15 residues. V was trimmed by 6 bases and J by 0 bases, leaving 14 bases between them. Germline CDR1 is LNHDA and CDR2 is SQIVND (reference sequence).

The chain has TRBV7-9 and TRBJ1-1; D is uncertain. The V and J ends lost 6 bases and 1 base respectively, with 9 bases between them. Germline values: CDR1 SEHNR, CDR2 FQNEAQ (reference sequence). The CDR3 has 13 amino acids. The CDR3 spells CASRGNGNTEAFF. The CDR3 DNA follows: TGTGCCAGCAGAGGTAACGGGAACACTGAAGCTTTCTTT.

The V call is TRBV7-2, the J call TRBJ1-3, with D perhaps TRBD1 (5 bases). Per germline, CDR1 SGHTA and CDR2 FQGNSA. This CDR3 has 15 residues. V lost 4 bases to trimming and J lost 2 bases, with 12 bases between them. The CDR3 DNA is TGTGCCAGCAGCTCCCAGGGAGGGACTGGAAACACCATATATTTT. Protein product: CASSSQGGTGNTIYF.

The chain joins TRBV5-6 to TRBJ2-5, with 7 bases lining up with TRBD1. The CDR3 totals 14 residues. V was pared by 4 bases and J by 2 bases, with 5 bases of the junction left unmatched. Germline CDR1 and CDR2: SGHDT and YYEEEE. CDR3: CASSTGTAQETQYF. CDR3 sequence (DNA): TGTGCCAGCAGCACCGGGACAGCTCAAGAGACCCAGTACTTC.

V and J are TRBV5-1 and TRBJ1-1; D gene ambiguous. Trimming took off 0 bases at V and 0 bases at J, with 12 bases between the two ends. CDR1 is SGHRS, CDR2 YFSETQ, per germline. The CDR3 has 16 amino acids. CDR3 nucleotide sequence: TGCGCCAGCAGCTTGGCTTCTCCCAGAGTGAACACTGAAGCTTTCTTT. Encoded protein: CASSLASPRVNTEAFF.

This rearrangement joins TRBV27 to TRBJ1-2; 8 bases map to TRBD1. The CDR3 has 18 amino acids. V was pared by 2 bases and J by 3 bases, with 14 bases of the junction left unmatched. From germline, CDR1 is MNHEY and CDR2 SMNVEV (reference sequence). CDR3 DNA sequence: TGTGCCAGCAGTTTAAAACTCCCAACAGGGGGTCAGGACTATGGCTACACCTTC. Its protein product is CASSLKLPTGGQDYGYTF.

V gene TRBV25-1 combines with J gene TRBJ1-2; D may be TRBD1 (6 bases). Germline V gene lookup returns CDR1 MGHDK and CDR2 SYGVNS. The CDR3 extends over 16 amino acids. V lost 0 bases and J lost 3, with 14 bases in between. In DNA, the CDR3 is TGTGCCAGCAGTGAATACTACAGGGAGACGCACTATGGCTACACCTTC. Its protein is CASSEYYRETHYGYTF.

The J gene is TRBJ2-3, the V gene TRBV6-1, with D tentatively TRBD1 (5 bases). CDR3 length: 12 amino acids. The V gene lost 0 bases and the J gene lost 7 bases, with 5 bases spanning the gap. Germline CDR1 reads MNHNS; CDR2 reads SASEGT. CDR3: CASSEAGHTQYF. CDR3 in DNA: TGTGCCAGCAGTGAAGCGGGGCATACGCAGTATTTT.

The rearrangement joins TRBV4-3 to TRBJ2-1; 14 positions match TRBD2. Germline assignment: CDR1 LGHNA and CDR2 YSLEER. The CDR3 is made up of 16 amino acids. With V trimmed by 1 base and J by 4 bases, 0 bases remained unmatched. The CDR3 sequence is CASSQGLAGGYNEQFF. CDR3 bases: TGCGCCAGCAGCCAAGGACTAGCGGGGGGGTACAATGAGCAGTTCTTC.

CDR3 DNA sequence: TGTGCCAGCAGTTACTTTGACGGGGTTAACTATGGCTACACCTTC. The encoded protein is CASSYFDGVNYGYTF. This chain uses TRBV6-5 with TRBJ1-2; no clear D. Germline values: CDR1 MNHEY, CDR2 SVGAGI. V dropped 1 base and J dropped 1 base, with 10 bases sitting between them. The CDR3 runs to 15 residues.

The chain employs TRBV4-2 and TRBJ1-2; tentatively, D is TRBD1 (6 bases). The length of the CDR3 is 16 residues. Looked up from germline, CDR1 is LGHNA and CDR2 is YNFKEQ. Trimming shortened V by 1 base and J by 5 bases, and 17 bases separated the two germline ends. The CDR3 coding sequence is TGTGCCAGCAGCCAAGGACCGACAGGAGTTGCTTATGGCTACACCTTC. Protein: CASSQGPTGVAYGYTF.

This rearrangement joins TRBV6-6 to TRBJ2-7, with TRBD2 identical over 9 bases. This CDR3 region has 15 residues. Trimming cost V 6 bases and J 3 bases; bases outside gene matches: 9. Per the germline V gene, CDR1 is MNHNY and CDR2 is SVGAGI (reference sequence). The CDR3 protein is CASSQKSGGFYEQYF. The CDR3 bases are TGTGCCAGCAGCCAGAAAAGCGGGGGGTTCTACGAGCAGTACTTC.